The table lists the clone carrying this T cell receptor beta chain with a few counts. The V and J ends lost 1 base and 7 bases respectively, with 23 bases between them. The CDR3 has 17 residues. Germline lookup yields CDR1 SGHTA and CDR2 FQGNSA. TCRdb re-called the RT-PCR reads through MiXCR, storing one row per CDR3 protein. The sample shows more than 550,000 distinct CDR3 sequences, approximately 15% of them seen only once. This TCR derives from a female donor in good health, serving as a healthy control. This chain joins TRBV7-2 and TRBJ2-7; perhaps TRBD2 as D (7 bases). The specimen was memory CD4+ T cells from blood. The DNA for the CDR3 is TGTGCCAGCAGCTTAGTATATCGCGGCGGGGGCCCCCGGGAGCAGTACTTC. It specifies CASSLVYRGGGPREQYF. Together with reference TRBV7-2 and TRBJ2-7, the CDR3 gives the full variable domain: GAGVSQSPSNKVTEKGKDVELRCDPISGHTALYWYRQSLGQGLEFLIYFQGNSAPDKSGLPSDRFSAERTGGSVSTLTIQRTQQEDSAVYLCASSLVYRGGGPREQYFGPGTRLTVT.